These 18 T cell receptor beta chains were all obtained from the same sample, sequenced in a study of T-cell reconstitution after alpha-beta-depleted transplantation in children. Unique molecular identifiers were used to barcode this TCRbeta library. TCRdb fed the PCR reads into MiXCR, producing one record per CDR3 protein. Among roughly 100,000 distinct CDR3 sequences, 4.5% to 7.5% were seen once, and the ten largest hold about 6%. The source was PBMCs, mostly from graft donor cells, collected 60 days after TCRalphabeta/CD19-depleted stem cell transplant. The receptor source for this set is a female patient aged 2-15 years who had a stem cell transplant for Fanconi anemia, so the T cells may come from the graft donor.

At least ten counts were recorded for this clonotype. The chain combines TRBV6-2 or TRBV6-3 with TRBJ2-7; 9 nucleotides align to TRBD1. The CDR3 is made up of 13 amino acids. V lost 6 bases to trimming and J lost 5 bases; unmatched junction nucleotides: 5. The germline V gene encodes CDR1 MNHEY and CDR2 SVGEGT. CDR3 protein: CASRQTGGDEQYF. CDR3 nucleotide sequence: TGTGCCAGCAGACAGACAGGGGGTGACGAGCAGTACTTC.

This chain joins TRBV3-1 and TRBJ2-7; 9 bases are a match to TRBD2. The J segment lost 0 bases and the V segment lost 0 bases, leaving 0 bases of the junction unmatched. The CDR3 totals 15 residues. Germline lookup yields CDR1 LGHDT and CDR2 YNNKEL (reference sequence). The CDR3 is CASSQEGLASYEQYF. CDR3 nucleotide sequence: TGTGCCAGCAGCCAAGAGGGACTAGCCTCCTACGAGCAGTACTTC.

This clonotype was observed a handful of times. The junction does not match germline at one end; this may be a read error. CDR3 residues: CTVAEANQETQYF. The CDR3 nucleotides are TGCACCGTTGCGGAGGCGAACCAAGAGACCCAGTACTTC. V is TRBV29-1 and J is TRBJ2-5, with D possibly TRBD2 on 5 matching bases. Germline V CDR1 and CDR2: SQVTM, ANQGSEA. The CDR3 runs to 13 residues.

The DNA for the CDR3 is TGTGCCTGGAGTGCGTACGTAACCTACAATGAGCAGTTCTTC. It translates to CAWSAYVTYNEQFF. This rearrangement joins TRBV30 to TRBJ2-1; D is unresolved. Germline-derived CDR1 and CDR2 are GTSNPN and SVGIG (reference sequence). The ends were cut back, 1 base at V and 2 bases at J, with 9 bases in the middle. This CDR3 is 14 amino acids long.

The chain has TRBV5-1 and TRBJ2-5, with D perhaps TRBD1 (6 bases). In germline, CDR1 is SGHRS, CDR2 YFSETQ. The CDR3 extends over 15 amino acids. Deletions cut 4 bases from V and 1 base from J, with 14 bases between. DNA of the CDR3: TGCGCCAGCAGCCCCCTACAGGGCCCCCAAGAGACCCAGTACTTC. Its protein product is CASSPLQGPQETQYF.

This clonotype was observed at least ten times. The CDR3 here is CASSVGDGFITDTQYF. In nucleotides, the CDR3 is TGTGCCAGCAGCGTAGGTGACGGGTTTATCACAGATACGCAGTATTTT. The rearrangement links TRBV9 to TRBJ2-3; the D is unclear. The ends were cut back, 0 bases at V and 2 bases at J, with 13 bases in the middle. CDR3 length: 16 amino acids. Germline CDR1 and CDR2: SGDLS and YYNGEE.

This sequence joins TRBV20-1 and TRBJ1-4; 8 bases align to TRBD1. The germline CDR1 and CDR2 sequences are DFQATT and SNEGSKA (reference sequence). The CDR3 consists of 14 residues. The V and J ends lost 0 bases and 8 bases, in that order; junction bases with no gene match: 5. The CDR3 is CSARDSQGGEKLFF. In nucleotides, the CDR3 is TGCAGTGCTAGAGATTCACAGGGGGGCGAAAAACTGTTTTTT.

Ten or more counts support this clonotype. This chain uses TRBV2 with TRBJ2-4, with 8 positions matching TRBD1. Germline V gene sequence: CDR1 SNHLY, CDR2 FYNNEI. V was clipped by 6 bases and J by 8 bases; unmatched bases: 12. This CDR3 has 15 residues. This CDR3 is CASRDRASTVDIQYF. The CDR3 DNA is TGTGCCAGCAGGGACAGGGCATCAACGGTGGACATTCAGTACTTC.

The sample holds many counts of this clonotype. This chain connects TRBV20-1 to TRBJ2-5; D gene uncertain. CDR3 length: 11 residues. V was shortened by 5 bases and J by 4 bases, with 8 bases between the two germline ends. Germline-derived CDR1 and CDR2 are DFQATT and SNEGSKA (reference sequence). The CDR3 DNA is TGCAGTGCTTGGACCGCAGAGACCCAGTACTTC. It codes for CSAWTAETQYF.

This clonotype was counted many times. The CDR3: CASGLGGLEGTNEKLFF. In nucleotides, the CDR3 is TGTGCCAGCGGACTAGGGGGTTTGGAAGGGACTAATGAAAAACTGTTTTTT. This chain links TRBV28 with TRBJ1-4, with a tentative D call TRBD1 (6 bases). V shed 8 bases and J shed 2 bases, with 21 bases lying between them. Looked up from germline, CDR1 is MDHEN and CDR2 is SYDVKM. CDR3 length equals 17 residues.

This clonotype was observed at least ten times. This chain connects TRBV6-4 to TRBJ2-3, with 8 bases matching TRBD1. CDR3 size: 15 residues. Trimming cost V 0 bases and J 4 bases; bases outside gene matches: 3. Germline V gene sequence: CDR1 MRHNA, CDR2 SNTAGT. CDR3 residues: CASSDSGQASDTQYF. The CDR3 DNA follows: TGTGCCAGCAGTGACTCGGGACAGGCCTCAGATACGCAGTATTTT.

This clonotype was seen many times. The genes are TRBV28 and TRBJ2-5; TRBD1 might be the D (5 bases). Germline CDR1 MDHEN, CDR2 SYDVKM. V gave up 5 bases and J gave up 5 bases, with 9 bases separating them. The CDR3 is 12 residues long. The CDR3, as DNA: TGTGCCAGCAGTCAGGGTCCGGAGACCCAGTACTTC. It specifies CASSQGPETQYF.

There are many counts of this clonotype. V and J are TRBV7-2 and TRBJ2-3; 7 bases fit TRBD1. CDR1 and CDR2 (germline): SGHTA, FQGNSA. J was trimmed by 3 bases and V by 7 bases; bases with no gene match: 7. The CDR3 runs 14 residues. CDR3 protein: CASTKQGPTDTQYF. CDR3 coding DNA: TGTGCCAGCACTAAACAGGGGCCGACAGATACGCAGTATTTT. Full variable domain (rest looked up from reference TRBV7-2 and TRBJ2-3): GAGVSQSPSNKVTEKGKDVELRCDPISGHTALYWYRQSLGQGLEFLIYFQGNSAPDKSGLPSDRFSAERTGGSVSTLTIQRTQQEDSAVYLCASTKQGPTDTQYFGPGTRLTVL.

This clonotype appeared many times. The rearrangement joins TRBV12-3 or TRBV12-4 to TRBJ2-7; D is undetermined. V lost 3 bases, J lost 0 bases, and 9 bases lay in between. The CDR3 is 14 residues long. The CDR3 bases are TGTGCCAGCAGTTTCACCCTTAGCTCCTACGAGCAGTACTTC. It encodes CASSFTLSSYEQYF.

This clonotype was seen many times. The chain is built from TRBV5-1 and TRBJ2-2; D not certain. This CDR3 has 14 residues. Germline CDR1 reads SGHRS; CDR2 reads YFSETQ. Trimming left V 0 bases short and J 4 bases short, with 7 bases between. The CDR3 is CASSLDGGTGELFF. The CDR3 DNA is TGCGCCAGCAGCTTGGACGGCGGCACCGGGGAGCTGTTTTTT.

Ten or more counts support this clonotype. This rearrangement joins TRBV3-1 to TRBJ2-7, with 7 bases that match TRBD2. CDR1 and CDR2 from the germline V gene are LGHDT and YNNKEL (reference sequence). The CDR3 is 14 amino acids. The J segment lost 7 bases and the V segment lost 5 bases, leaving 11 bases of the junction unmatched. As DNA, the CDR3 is TGTGCCAGCAGCTACGTGGGAGGGATGGGTGAGCAGTACTTC. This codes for CASSYVGGMGEQYF.

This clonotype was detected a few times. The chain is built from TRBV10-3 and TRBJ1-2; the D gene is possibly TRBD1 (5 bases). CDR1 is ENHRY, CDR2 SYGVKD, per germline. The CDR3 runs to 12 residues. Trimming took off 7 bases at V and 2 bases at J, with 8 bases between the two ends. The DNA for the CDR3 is TGTGCCATCAAGCCAGGGAACTATGGCTACACCTTC. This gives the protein CAIKPGNYGYTF.

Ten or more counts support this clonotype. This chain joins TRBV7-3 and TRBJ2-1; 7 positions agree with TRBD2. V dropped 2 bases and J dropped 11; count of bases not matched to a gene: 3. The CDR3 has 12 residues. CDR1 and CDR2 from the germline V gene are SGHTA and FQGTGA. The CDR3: CASSLSSGKQFF. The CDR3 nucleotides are TGTGCCAGCAGCTTATCTAGCGGAAAGCAGTTCTTC.